The entry that follows covers one T cell receptor beta chain sequence. What it binds is not known. These data belong to a study of OX40 agonist ivuxolimab in advanced cancers. Looking at the study overall: Dose-escalation subjects each had hepatocellular carcinoma, melanoma, renal cell or head and neck cancer. Study observations and caveats: Expanded clones tended on average to be more numerous among CD8+ T cells than CD4+.

Germline V gene data show CDR1 as SGHNT and CDR2 as YYREEE (reference sequence). The CDR3 consists of 13 residues. Trimming took 3 bases from V and 2 from J, leaving 9 bases between them. At cycle 4 day 1, cycle 7 day 1, and baseline, blood was sampled. The protocol was immunoSEQ multiplex PCR, while the TCRdb copy is restricted to in-frame clones and leaves out a portion. This repertoire shows roughly 20,000 clones, roughly 70% found once; its top ten account for approximately 24%. Specimen: CD4+ or CD8+ T cells sorted from blood, collected in a trial of the OX40 agonist ivuxolimab. The TCR sequence derives from an adult with an advanced solid tumor such as melanoma, head and neck, liver or kidney cancer. The chain combines TRBV5-4 with TRBJ2-7; tentative D call: TRBD1 (5 bases). CDR3 nucleotide sequence: TGTGCCAGCAGCTACGACAGAGCCTACGAGCAGTACTTC. Its translation: CASSYDRAYEQYF.